This TCR beta chain was profiled in a study of OX40 agonist ivuxolimab in advanced cancers. Study-wide context: Ivuxolimab, which targeted the costimulatory receptor OX40 (CD134), was an agonistic, fully human IgG2 monoclonal antibody. Intravenous ivuxolimab was administered to patients every 2 weeks at six dose levels: 0.01, 0.1, 0.3, 1.5, 3 and 10 mg/kg. Among the roughly 52 dose-escalation patients, around 19 had hepatocellular carcinoma, approximately 15 melanoma, 9 renal cell carcinoma and 9 head and neck cancer. In the dose-escalation cohort, around four fifths of patients were male, and the mean age was roughly 56 years with a range of roughly 20 to 85. Patients were allowed to have had prior anti-PD-1, anti-PD-L1 or anti-CTLA-4 therapy, and around two fifths of the dose-escalation patients had been treated with checkpoint inhibitors. Partial responses occurred in three dose-escalation patients: two with cutaneous melanoma and one with hepatocellular carcinoma. The purpose of peripheral TCRbeta sequencing was to test whether ivuxolimab changed TCR sequence diversity and led to clonal T-cell expansion. The paper covers the monotherapy dose-escalation part of the phase I ivuxolimab trial, which included N = 52 patients.

Patients with autoimmune disease history or receiving systemic immunosuppression were excluded from the trial. Peripheral blood for TCR sequencing was collected from all dose cohorts at baseline, on cycle 4 day 1, and on cycle 7 day 1. The samples were drawn from a first-in-human, open-label, multicenter phase I dose-escalation trial of ivuxolimab. Adults with locally advanced or metastatic melanoma, renal cell carcinoma, hepatocellular carcinoma or head and neck squamous cell carcinoma were enrolled in the trial. Before TCR sequencing, CD4+ T cells and CD8+ T cells from peripheral blood were sorted into separate populations. With regard to this clone: The specificity of this receptor is unknown. Base qualities are not provided; no much larger clone lies one nucleotide away.

The CDR3, from cysteine to phenylalanine, totals 14 residues. The retained sequence is limited to the CDR3, 42 bases, with the frame set at the first base. V drops 5 bases and J drops 5 bases, leaving 15 bases in between. The germline V gene encodes CDR1 SNHLY and CDR2 FYNNEI. Genomic DNA was extracted from sorted cells for sequencing of the TCRbeta CDR3 region. TCRbeta CDR3 regions were sequenced using the immunoSEQ Assay. As stored in TCRdb, this immuneACCESS dataset retains in-frame rearrangements with V and J assigned. A fraction of the clones does not appear; measured against another copy, unresolved V genes explain less than half of the discrepancy, and the remainder lacks a known reason. The sample table records 50,000 to 65,000 clones; about 89% of these occur just once. The ten largest clonotypes hold about 1.1% of the sample. Broader findings and caveats from the paper: At doses from 0.1 to 3.0 mg/kg, clonal expansion was seen in both CD4+ and CD8+ blood T cells between baseline and week 6. On average, CD8+ T cells showed more expanded clones than CD4+ T cells after ivuxolimab. In the 0.1-3.0 mg/kg groups, partial responders had among the lowest normalized peripheral clonal expansion, particularly in CD8+ T cells. Low levels of normalized T-cell clonal expansion were also seen in some patients who did not respond. The antigen specificity of the clonally expanded peripheral T cells was not determined.

The TCR sequence derives from an adult with an advanced solid tumor such as melanoma, head and neck, liver or kidney cancer. Sample: CD4+ or CD8+ T cells sorted from blood, taken in a trial of the OX40 agonist ivuxolimab. The rearrangement combines TRBV2 with TRBJ2-5, and perhaps TRBD2 as D gene, on 5 matching bases. Read as DNA, the sequence is TGTGCCAGCAGTCGGGGAAAGAAAGCTGAGACCCAGTACTTC. Its coded protein is CASSRGKKAETQYF.